These 29 T cell receptor beta chains originate from one sample sequenced in a study of T cells expressing NK-cell markers. TCRdb re-called the 5' RACE reads, yielding one record per CDR3 amino acid sequence without DNA. The repertoire table contains around 550,000 distinct CDR3 sequences. The sequenced sample was blood T cells: a sorted CD56 or NKG2C T cell subset, CD4+ or CD8+ T cells, or bulk PBMC T cells (not recorded which). The source of these receptors is a man aged 18 to 30 in good health.

The chain carries TRBV7-2 and TRBJ2-7. This CDR3 has 13 residues. Per the germline V gene, CDR1 is SGHTA and CDR2 is FQGNSA. The CDR3 sequence: CASSLGSPYEQYF.

The chain has TRBV20-1 and TRBJ2-1; TCRdb returns TRBD2, unconfirmable since there is no DNA. Germline V gives CDR1 DFQATT, CDR2 SNEGSKA (reference sequence). This CDR3 spans 12 amino acids. This CDR3 is CSASGRELRQFF.

The chain uses TRBV2 and TRBJ2-1; there is no DNA to check the TCRdb D call of TRBD1. The CDR3 runs to 15 residues. Looked up from germline, CDR1 is SNHLY and CDR2 is FYNNEI. The chain's CDR3 is CASSLSRLSYNEQFF.

This chain joins TRBV5-1 and TRBJ2-1; without DNA, the TCRdb call of TRBD1 cannot be checked. The CDR3 extends over 14 amino acids. CDR1 and CDR2 (germline): SGHRS, YFSETQ. The CDR3 sequence: CASTPAGGYNEQFF. The variable domain in full, completed from reference TRBV5-1 and TRBJ2-1, reads KAGVTQTPRYLIKTRGQQVTLSCSPISGHRSVSWYQQTPGQGLQFLFEYFSETQRNKGNFPGRFSGRQFSNSRSEMNVSTLELGDSALYLCASTPAGGYNEQFFGPGTRLTVL.

The CDR3 protein is CASSLGSGGRSEQYF. The chain links TRBV5-1 to TRBJ2-7; without DNA, the TCRdb call of TRBD1 cannot be checked. Germline CDR1 SGHRS, CDR2 YFSETQ. The CDR3 spans 15 residues.

This chain connects TRBV12-3 or TRBV12-4 to TRBJ1-4; lacking DNA, the TRBD1 call made by TCRdb goes unchecked. CDR3 length equals 16 residues. The CDR3 here is CASSFRQVDTDEKLFF.

The chain carries TRBV20-1 and TRBJ2-5; TCRdb reports TRBD1, a call that lacks DNA to check it against. The CDR3 has 13 residues. Germline CDR1 is DFQATT and CDR2 is SNEGSKA (reference sequence). The CDR3: CSARTANGETQYF.

The chain joins TRBV10-3 to TRBJ1-1. The CDR3 is made up of 12 amino acids. CDR1 and CDR2 (germline): ENHRY, SYGVKD. CDR3 sequence reads: CAISESTGEAFF.

The rearrangement joins TRBV12-3 or TRBV12-4 to TRBJ1-5; TCRdb's D call of TRBD1 is untestable without DNA. The CDR3 has 15 amino acids. The CDR3 sequence is CASSPAGQGGQPQHF.

The V gene is TRBV11-1, the J gene TRBJ2-1; TCRdb gives TRBD2 as the D gene, but with no DNA this cannot be confirmed. CDR1 and CDR2 from the germline V gene are SGHAT and FQDESV (reference sequence). The CDR3 loop spans 19 amino acids. CDR3 residues: CASSLIRLAGDRLADEQFF.

V and J are TRBV12-3 or TRBV12-4 and TRBJ2-5; the D call of TRBD1 rests on TCRdb alone, since no DNA is present to check it. The CDR3 covers 12 residues. Here the CDR3 reads CASSGQQETQYF.

The V and J genes are TRBV7-6 and TRBJ2-3; TCRdb proposes TRBD2, but this gene call is untestable without DNA. The length of the CDR3 is 19 residues. CDR1 and CDR2 from the germline V gene are SGHVS and FNYEAQ. The CDR3 loop reads CASSFAGRGASVLTDTQYF.

The chain links TRBV4-1 to TRBJ2-5; TCRdb names TRBD2, which stays unverified in the absence of DNA. The CDR3 extends over 16 amino acids. Germline V gene lookup returns CDR1 MGHRA and CDR2 YSYEKL. The CDR3 reads CASSGPPAGDQETQYF.

The CDR3 sequence: CSARDQRGAKNIQYF. V gene TRBV20-1 combines with J gene TRBJ2-4. This CDR3 contains 15 residues. CDR1 is DFQATT and CDR2 is SNEGSKA in the germline V gene (reference sequence).

V gene TRBV20-1 combines with J gene TRBJ2-7; TCRdb selects TRBD1, and the lack of DNA leaves this call unchecked. Germline V gives CDR1 DFQATT, CDR2 SNEGSKA (reference sequence). This CDR3 contains 12 residues. CDR3 region: CSARDISYEQYF.

CDR3 sequence: CSAVPPWGYNEQFF. This chain uses TRBV29-1 with TRBJ2-1; TCRdb's D gene call, TRBD1, goes unchecked for lack of DNA. The CDR3 length is 14 residues. Per germline, CDR1 SQVTM and CDR2 ANQGSEA.

The gene calls are TRBV28 and TRBJ1-6. There are 11 residues in the CDR3. Germline V gives CDR1 MDHEN, CDR2 SYDVKM. The CDR3: CASSLIGPLHF.

This chain links TRBV12-3 or TRBV12-4 with TRBJ2-3; TCRdb lists TRBD1, though no DNA is available to test this call. The CDR3 contains 15 residues. The CDR3 is CATSGTPVSTDTQYF.

The chain has TRBV20-1 and TRBJ1-6. Germline CDR1 reads DFQATT; CDR2 reads SNEGSKA (reference sequence). CDR3 length equals 15 residues. Here the CDR3 reads CSAPDGSSYNSPLHF.

J is TRBJ2-1 and V is TRBV9; as DNA is missing, the TRBD2 call by TCRdb cannot be tested. CDR3 length: 14 amino acids. The V gene's germline CDR1 is SGDLS and CDR2 YYNGEE. This CDR3 is CASSVYMGRGEQFF.

CDR3 region: CASRGGLAKINEQFF. The chain joins TRBV4-1 to TRBJ2-1; TCRdb names TRBD2, which stays unverified in the absence of DNA. Germline V gene sequence: CDR1 MGHRA, CDR2 YSYEKL. The CDR3 extends over 15 amino acids.

The chain joins TRBV2 to TRBJ2-3. CDR3 size: 14 residues. Germline values: CDR1 SNHLY, CDR2 FYNNEI. This CDR3 reads CASRPESGTDTQYF.

The V and J genes are TRBV29-1 and TRBJ2-5; without DNA, the TCRdb call of TRBD1 cannot be checked. There are 14 residues in the CDR3. From germline, CDR1 is SQVTM and CDR2 ANQGSEA. The CDR3 loop reads CSVPTGPRVETQYF. The full variable domain, with the rest looked up from reference TRBV29-1 and TRBJ2-5, is SAVISQKPSRDICQRGTSLTIQCQVDSQVTMMFWYRQQPGQSLTLIATANQGSEATYESGFVIDKFPISRPNLTFSTLTVSNMSPEDSSIYLCSVPTGPRVETQYFGPGTRLLVL.

V gene TRBV6-2 or TRBV6-3 combines with J gene TRBJ2-5; lacking DNA, the TRBD2 call made by TCRdb goes unchecked. This CDR3 has 14 residues. Germline loops: CDR1 MNHEY, CDR2 SVGEGT. This CDR3 is CASSIVAGGETQYF.

The V and J genes are TRBV5-1 and TRBJ1-5; TCRdb selects TRBD1, and the lack of DNA leaves this call unchecked. Germline CDR1 is SGHRS and CDR2 is YFSETQ. The CDR3 spans 15 residues. The CDR3 spells CASSWGTGESQPQHF.

The chain joins TRBV20-1 to TRBJ1-1; TCRdb's D call, TRBD1, is unchecked because there is no DNA. CDR1 and CDR2 from the germline V gene are DFQATT and SNEGSKA (reference sequence). CDR3 length: 15 amino acids. The CDR3 sequence: CSAPRGGALNTEAFF.

CDR3 protein: CASRWGGISTGELFF. The chain links TRBV27 to TRBJ2-2; the D gene TCRdb calls, TRBD2, cannot be checked with no DNA. Per the germline V gene, CDR1 is MNHEY and CDR2 is SMNVEV (reference sequence). The CDR3 sequence is 15 residues long.

The V gene is TRBV4-3, the J gene TRBJ2-5; TCRdb's assignment of TRBD1 cannot be checked, as there is no DNA. The CDR3 is made up of 13 amino acids. The germline CDR1 and CDR2 sequences are LGHNA and YSLEER. The CDR3 loop reads CASSQSGGETQYF.

V usage is TRBV12-3 or TRBV12-4 and J usage is TRBJ1-2. The CDR3 has 14 amino acids. CDR3 protein: CASSLVPQDYGYTF.